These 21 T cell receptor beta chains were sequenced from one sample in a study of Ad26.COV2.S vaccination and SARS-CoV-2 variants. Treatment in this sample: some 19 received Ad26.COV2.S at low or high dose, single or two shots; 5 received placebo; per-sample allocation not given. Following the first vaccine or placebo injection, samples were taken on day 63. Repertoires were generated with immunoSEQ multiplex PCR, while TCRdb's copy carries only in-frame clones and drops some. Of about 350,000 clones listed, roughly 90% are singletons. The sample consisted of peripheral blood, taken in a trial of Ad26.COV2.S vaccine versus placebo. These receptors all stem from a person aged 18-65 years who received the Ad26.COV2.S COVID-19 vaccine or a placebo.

The CDR3 protein is CASSTGLAGGRDQETQYF. In DNA, the CDR3 is TGTGCCAGCAGCACTGGACTAGCGGGGGGCCGGGATCAAGAGACCCAGTACTTC. The V call is TRBV7-8, the J call TRBJ2-5, with 14 bases identical to TRBD2. After removal of 5 bases from V and 2 bases from J, the junction contained 10 bases not matched to a gene. This CDR3 spans 18 amino acids. CDR1 SGHVS and CDR2 FQNEAQ come from the germline V gene. Full variable domain (outside the CDR3, taken from reference TRBV7-8 and TRBJ2-5): GAGVSQSPRYKVAKRGQDVALRCDPISGHVSLFWYQQALGQGPEFLTYFQNEAQLDKSGLPSDRFFAERPEGSVSTLKIQRTQQEDSAVYLCASSTGLAGGRDQETQYFGPGTRLLVL.

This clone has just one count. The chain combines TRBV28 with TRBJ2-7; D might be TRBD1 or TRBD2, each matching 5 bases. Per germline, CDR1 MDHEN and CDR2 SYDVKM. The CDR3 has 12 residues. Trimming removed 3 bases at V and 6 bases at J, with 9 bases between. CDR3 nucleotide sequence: TGTGCCAGCAGTTTTGGGACCTCCGAGCAGTACTTC. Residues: CASSFGTSEQYF.

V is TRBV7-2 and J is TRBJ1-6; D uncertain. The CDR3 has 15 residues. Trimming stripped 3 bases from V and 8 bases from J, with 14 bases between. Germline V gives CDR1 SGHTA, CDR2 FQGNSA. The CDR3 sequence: CASSFMGRGDSPLHF. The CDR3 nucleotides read TGTGCCAGCAGCTTCATGGGCCGCGGGGATTCACCCCTCCACTTT.

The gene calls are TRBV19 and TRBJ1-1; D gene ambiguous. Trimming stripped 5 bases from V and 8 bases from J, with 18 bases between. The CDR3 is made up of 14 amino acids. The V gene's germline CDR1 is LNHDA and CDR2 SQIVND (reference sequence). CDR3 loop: CASSGPVEGWEAFF. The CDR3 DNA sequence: TGTGCCAGTAGTGGTCCGGTCGAAGGGTGGGAAGCTTTCTTT.

CDR3 protein: CASSLGLAGVNTYEQYF. CDR3 nucleotides: TGTGCCAGCAGCTTGGGACTAGCGGGAGTGAACACCTACGAGCAGTACTTC. This chain links TRBV5-4 with TRBJ2-7, with 12 bases that match TRBD2. This CDR3 has 17 residues. V shed 0 bases and J 2 bases; nucleotides not matched to a gene: 6. Germline V gene lookup returns CDR1 SGHNT and CDR2 YYREEE (reference sequence).

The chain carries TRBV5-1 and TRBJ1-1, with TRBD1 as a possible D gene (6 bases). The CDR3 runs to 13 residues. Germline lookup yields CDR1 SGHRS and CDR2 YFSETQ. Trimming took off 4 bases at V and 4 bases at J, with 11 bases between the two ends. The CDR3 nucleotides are TGCGCCAGCAGCACACAGGGTGTCACTGAAGCTTTCTTT. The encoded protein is CASSTQGVTEAFF. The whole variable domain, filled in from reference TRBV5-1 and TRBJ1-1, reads KAGVTQTPRYLIKTRGQQVTLSCSPISGHRSVSWYQQTPGQGLQFLFEYFSETQRNKGNFPGRFSGRQFSNSRSEMNVSTLELGDSALYLCASSTQGVTEAFFGQGTRLTVV.

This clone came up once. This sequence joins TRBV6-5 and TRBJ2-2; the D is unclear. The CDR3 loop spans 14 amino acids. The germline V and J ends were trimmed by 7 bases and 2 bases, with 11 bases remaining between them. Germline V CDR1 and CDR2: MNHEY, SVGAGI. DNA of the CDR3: TGTGCCAGCAAGCGTGGGCTTAACACCGGGGAGCTGTTTTTT. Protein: CASKRGLNTGELFF.

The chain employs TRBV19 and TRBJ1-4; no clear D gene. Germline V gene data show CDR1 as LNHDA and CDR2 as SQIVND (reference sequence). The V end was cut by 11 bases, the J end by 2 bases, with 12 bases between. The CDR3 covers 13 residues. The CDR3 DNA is TGTGCCTGCGCATCCCTCACTAATGAAAAACTGTTTTTT. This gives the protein CACASLTNEKLFF.

The CDR3 bases are TGTGCCAGCAGTGACAGCACCTCCTACGAGCAGTACTTC. It yields the protein CASSDSTSYEQYF. The gene calls are TRBV12-3 or TRBV12-4 and TRBJ2-7, with a possible D match to TRBD1 (5 bases). The CDR3 is 13 residues long. The germline V and J ends were trimmed by 5 bases and 0 bases, with 8 bases remaining between them.

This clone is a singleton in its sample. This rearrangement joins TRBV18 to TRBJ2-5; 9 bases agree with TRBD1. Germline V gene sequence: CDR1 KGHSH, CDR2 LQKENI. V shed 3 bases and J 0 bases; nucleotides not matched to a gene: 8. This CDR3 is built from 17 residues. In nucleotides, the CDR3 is TGTGCCAGCTCACCTCGCACAGGGACAGGGTACCAAGAGACCCAGTACTTC. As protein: CASSPRTGTGYQETQYF.

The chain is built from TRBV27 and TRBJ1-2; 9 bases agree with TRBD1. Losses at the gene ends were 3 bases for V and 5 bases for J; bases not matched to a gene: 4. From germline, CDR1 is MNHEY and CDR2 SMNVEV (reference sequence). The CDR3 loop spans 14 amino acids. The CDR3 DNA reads TGTGCCAGCAGTTTCTCGACAGGGGGTTATGGCTACACCTTC. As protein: CASSFSTGGYGYTF.

The CDR3 region is CASSPLGGLSYEQYF. DNA of the CDR3: TGTGCCAGCAGCCCGTTGGGGGGGCTCTCCTACGAGCAGTACTTC. The V call is TRBV7-9, the J call TRBJ2-7, with D perhaps TRBD2 (7 bases). The CDR3 contains 15 residues. Germline V gene data show CDR1 as SEHNR and CDR2 as FQNEAQ (reference sequence). The V end lost 5 bases, the J end lost 0 bases, and 14 bases lay between the germline ends.

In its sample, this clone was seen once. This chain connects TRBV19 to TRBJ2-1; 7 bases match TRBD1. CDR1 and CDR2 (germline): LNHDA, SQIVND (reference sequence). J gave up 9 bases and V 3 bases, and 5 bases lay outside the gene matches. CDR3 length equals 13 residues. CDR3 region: CASSIDRVGEQFF. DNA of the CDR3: TGTGCCAGTAGTATTGACAGGGTGGGTGAGCAGTTCTTC. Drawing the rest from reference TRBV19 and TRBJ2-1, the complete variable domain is DGGITQSPKYLFRKEGQNVTLSCEQNLNHDAMYWYRQDPGQGLRLIYYSQIVNDFQKGDIAEGYSVSREKKESFPLTVTSAQKNPTAFYLCASSIDRVGEQFFGPGTRLTVL.

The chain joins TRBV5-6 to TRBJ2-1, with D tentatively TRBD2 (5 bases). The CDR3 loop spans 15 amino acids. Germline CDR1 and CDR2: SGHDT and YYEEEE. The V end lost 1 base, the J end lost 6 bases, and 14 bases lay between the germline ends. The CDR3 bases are TGTGCCAGCAGCTTGTCCCCCCTGAGCGGCAATGAGCAGTTCTTC. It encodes CASSLSPLSGNEQFF.

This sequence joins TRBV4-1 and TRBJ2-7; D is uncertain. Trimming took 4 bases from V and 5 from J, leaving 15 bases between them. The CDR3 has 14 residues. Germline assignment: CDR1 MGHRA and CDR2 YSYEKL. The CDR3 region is CASSPSPFFDEQYF. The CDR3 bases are TGCGCCAGCAGCCCGTCACCCTTTTTCGACGAGCAGTACTTC.

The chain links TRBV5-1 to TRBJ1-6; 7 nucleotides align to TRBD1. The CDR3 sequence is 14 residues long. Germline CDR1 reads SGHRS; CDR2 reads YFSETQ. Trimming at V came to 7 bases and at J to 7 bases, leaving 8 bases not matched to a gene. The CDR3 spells CASAGTVGNSPLHF. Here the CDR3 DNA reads TGCGCCAGCGCCGGGACAGTGGGAAATTCACCCCTCCACTTT.

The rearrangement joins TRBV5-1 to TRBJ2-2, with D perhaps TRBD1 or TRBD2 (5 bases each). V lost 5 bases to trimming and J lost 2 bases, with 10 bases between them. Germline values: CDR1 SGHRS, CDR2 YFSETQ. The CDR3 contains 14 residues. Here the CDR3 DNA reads TGCGCCAGCAGATCCGGGACCAACACCGGGGAGCTGTTTTTT. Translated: CASRSGTNTGELFF.

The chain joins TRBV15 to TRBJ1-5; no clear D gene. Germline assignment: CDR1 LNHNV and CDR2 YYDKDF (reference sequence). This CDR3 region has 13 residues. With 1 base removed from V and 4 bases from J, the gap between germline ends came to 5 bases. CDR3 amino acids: CATSRGRNQPQHF. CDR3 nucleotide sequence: TGTGCCACCAGCAGAGGGAGAAATCAGCCCCAGCATTTT.

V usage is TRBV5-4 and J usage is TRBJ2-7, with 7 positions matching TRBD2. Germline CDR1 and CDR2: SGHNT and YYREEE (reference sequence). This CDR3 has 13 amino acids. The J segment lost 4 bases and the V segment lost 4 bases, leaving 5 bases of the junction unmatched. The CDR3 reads CASSPTSSYEQYF. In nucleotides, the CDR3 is TGTGCCAGCAGCCCGACTAGCTCGTACGAGCAGTACTTC.

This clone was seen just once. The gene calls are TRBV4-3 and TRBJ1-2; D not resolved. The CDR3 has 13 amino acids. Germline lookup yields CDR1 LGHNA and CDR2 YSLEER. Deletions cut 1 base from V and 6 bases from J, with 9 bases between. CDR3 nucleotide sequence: TGCGCCAGCAGCCAAGTAGGTTCTGATGGCTACACCTTC. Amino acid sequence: CASSQVGSDGYTF.

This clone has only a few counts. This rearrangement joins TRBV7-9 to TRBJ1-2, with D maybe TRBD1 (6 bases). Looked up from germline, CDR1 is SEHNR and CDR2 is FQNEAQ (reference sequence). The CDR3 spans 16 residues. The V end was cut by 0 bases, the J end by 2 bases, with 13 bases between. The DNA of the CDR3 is TGTGCCAGCAGCTTAGCCAAGGACAGATTCAACTATGGCTACACCTTC. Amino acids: CASSLAKDRFNYGYTF.